One and the same sample provided the 3 T cell receptor beta chains below, sequenced in a study of tumor and adjacent non-tumor tissue in lung cancer. TCRbeta libraries were built with three rounds of nested PCR, modified from ARM-PCR. MiXCR, applied by TCRdb to the multiplex PCR reads, yields one record per CDR3 protein. Of roughly 75,000 distinct CDR3 sequences listed, less than 75% are singletons. RNA was extracted from bulk tissue without any cell sorting. This non-tumor lung sample came from over 3 cm beyond the tumor edge. The sequenced material came from distant non-tumor lung tissue. These receptors were collected from a woman aged 45-60 years with non-small cell lung cancer.

Remarks on this clonotype: The junction does not match germline at one end; this may be a read error. The chain joins TRBV20-1 to TRBJ1-5, with a weak D call TRBD1 (6 bases). Germline loops: CDR1 DFQATT, CDR2 SNEGSKA (reference sequence). This CDR3 comprises 14 residues. As DNA, the CDR3 is TGCAATGCTCAAAGACCCCAGGGGAATCAGTCCCAGCATTTT. Amino acids: CNAQRPQGNQSQHF.

Comments on this clonotype: Germline and junction disagree at one end, which may indicate a read error. The chain is built from TRBV6-2 or TRBV6-3 and TRBJ2-1; TRBD2 is a possible D gene (6 bases). CDR3 size: 15 residues. Germline values: CDR1 MNHEY, CDR2 SVGEGT. The CDR3 DNA is TGTGCCAGCTCGCCTCGGGACTGGGCGTCCAATGAGCAGTCTTTC. It codes for CASSPRDWASNEQSF.

As regards this clonotype: Germline is not matched at one junction end, which may reflect a read error. J is TRBJ2-7 and V is TRBV29-1; D possibly corresponds to TRBD2 (6 bases). This CDR3 region has 11 residues. Germline-derived CDR1 and CDR2 are SQVTM and ANQGSEA. CDR3 in DNA: TGCAGCGCAAGGGACTCCCACGAGCAGTACTTC. This translates into CSARDSHEQYF.